These 18 T cell receptor beta chains came from one sample sequenced in a study of regulatory T cells in long-lasting Graves disease (dated by TCRdb to about 2021). Taken with the paper, the label for time point translates to: newly diagnosed GD, antithyroid drugs for less than 3 months. For both TCR sequencing and RNA sequencing, RNA was extracted from PBMCs in TRIzol. The library relied on multiplex PCR. TCRdb names Illumina HiSeq 4000 as the instrument used. CDR3 regions were amplified by Arm-PCR with iRepertoire HTBI primers to construct TCR beta libraries. TCRdb reworked the public reads: Q25 trimming with fastp, MiXCR clone assembly, productive beta chains retained. CDR3 protein sequences are deduplicated, and each keeps its most common genes and DNA. The sample contains approximately 460,000 distinct CDR3 sequences, approximately 16% of them found a single time. About 10% of the sample belongs to the ten largest clones.

These data are also associated with another study on T cells in Graves' hyperthyroidism and ophthalmopathy.

The sample here was peripheral blood mononuclear cells (PBMCs), taken at new diagnosis, from a patient treated with antithyroid drugs. These receptors were obtained from a woman in her twenties or thirties with Graves disease. Donor details come from another sample of the same person, matched by shared clones.

The chain carries TRBV7-9 and TRBJ2-3, with D tentatively TRBD2 (6 bases). Per germline, CDR1 SEHNR and CDR2 FQNEAQ (reference sequence). The CDR3 spans 12 residues. V was pared by 5 bases and J by 11 bases, with 14 bases between. The CDR3 region is CASSEPGVLQYF. The CDR3 DNA sequence: TGTGCCAGCAGCGAACCGGGGGTCCTGCAGTATTTT.

This clonotype has ten or more counts. The V gene is TRBV9, the J gene TRBJ2-3; D not resolved. This CDR3 region has 16 residues. The germline CDR1 and CDR2 sequences are SGDLS and YYNGEE. The V end was cut by 3 bases, the J end by 6 bases, with 20 bases between. As DNA, the CDR3 is TGTGCCAGCAGCGGTAGCAAACTCCCGATTGAGGATACGCAGTATTTT. It translates to CASSGSKLPIEDTQYF. The full variable domain, rest sourced from reference TRBV9 and TRBJ2-3, is DSGVTQTPKHLITATGQRVTLRCSPRSGDLSVYWYQQSLDQGLQFLIQYYNGEERAKGNILERFSAQQFPDLHSELNLSSLELGDSALYFCASSGSKLPIEDTQYFGPGTRLTVL.

This clonotype showed up many times. This chain links TRBV20-1 with TRBJ1-1; D gene uncertain. The CDR3 length is 11 residues. The germline V gene has CDR1 DFQATT and CDR2 SNEGSKA (reference sequence). The germline V and J ends were trimmed by 5 bases and 10 bases, with 14 bases remaining between them. The CDR3 DNA sequence: TGCAGTGCTGCCTACACTAAGGGAGCTTTCTTT. Protein: CSAAYTKGAFF.

This clonotype was found many times. The chain carries TRBV11-2 and TRBJ2-3, with a possible D match to TRBD2 (5 bases). The V end lost 5 bases, the J end lost 3 bases, and 18 bases lay between the germline ends. Germline lookup yields CDR1 SGHAT and CDR2 FQNNGV. The CDR3 has 16 amino acids. CDR3 residues: CASSRHGGGSTDTQYF. CDR3 nucleotides: TGTGCCAGCAGCCGACACGGAGGTGGAAGTACAGATACGCAGTATTTT.

The sample holds a few counts of this clonotype. The rearrangement joins TRBV6-5 to TRBJ2-7; D uncertain. Deletions cut 0 bases from V and 6 bases from J, with 15 bases between. The germline gives CDR1 MNHEY, CDR2 SVGAGI. The CDR3 extends over 15 amino acids. CDR3: CASSYSILLRSEQYF. In DNA form, the CDR3 reads TGTGCCAGCAGTTACTCGATTCTTCTCAGGAGCGAGCAGTACTTC.

This clonotype was observed many times. The chain links TRBV6-1 to TRBJ2-7, with D unclear. The CDR3 length is 13 residues. Germline CDR1 and CDR2: MNHNS and SASEGT. Between the trimmed V and J ends, which lost 2 bases and 4 bases, there was a span of 9 bases. The CDR3 coding sequence is TGTGCCAGCAGTGAAATACAAGGGTACGAGCAGTACTTC. It encodes CASSEIQGYEQYF.

This clonotype was counted only a few times. This rearrangement joins TRBV27 to TRBJ2-1; D gene unclear. CDR1 MNHEY and CDR2 SMNVEV come from the germline V gene (reference sequence). The CDR3 has 17 amino acids. Trimming removed 0 bases at V and 9 bases at J, with 21 bases between. CDR3 region: CASSLSRRPQPTIEQFF. CDR3 bases: TGTGCCAGCAGTTTATCCCGCAGGCCGCAACCCACGATTGAGCAGTTCTTC.

This clonotype was recorded at least ten times. The chain links TRBV6-1 to TRBJ2-1; D is possibly TRBD1 (5 bases). The germline V gene has CDR1 MNHNS and CDR2 SASEGT. CDR3 size: 15 residues. The V end was cut by 4 bases, the J end by 6 bases, with 16 bases between. Written as DNA, the CDR3 is TGTGCCAGCAGTGTAAACCAGGGTTTCTTCAATGAGCAGTTCTTC. As protein: CASSVNQGFFNEQFF.

With regard to this clonotype: It may be a read error: a sequence one base away is much more abundant. CDR3 nucleotide sequence: TGTGTCAGCTCACCACCCCGCCCGCTCGGAGAGACCCAGTACTTC. Translation gives CVSSPPRPLGETQYF. The chain has TRBV18 and TRBJ2-5; D is unresolved. This CDR3 region has 15 residues. Germline loops: CDR1 KGHSH, CDR2 LQKENI.

Many counts were recorded for this clonotype. The V gene is TRBV12-3 or TRBV12-4, the J gene TRBJ1-6; D uncertain. V lost 5 bases, J lost 9 bases, and 8 bases lay in between. The CDR3 runs to 12 residues. CDR3: CASSRNVSPLHF. CDR3 sequence (DNA): TGTGCCAGCAGTCGGAACGTTTCACCCCTCCACTTT.

This clonotype was detected ten times or more. The V gene is TRBV2, the J gene TRBJ2-3, with a possible D match to TRBD1 (5 bases). Germline-derived CDR1 and CDR2 are SNHLY and FYNNEI. The V and J ends lost 9 bases and 2 bases respectively, with 12 bases between them. CDR3 length: 13 amino acids. The CDR3 is CASRKGSTDTQYF. DNA for the CDR3: TGTGCCAGTCGTAAGGGGTCCACAGATACGCAGTATTTT.

A note on this clonotype: The germline gene is not matched at one end of the junction; a read error may be the cause. The chain couples TRBV27 to TRBJ2-1; D unresolved. Germline values: CDR1 MNHEY, CDR2 SMNVEV (reference sequence). The CDR3 runs to 15 residues. CDR3 residues: CASSLKWRPNNEQLF. The CDR3 region has the DNA TGTGCCAGCAGTTTAAAGTGGAGACCTAACAATGAGCAGCTCTTC.

The chain is built from TRBV20-1 and TRBJ1-5; maybe TRBD1 (6 bases). Germline CDR1 and CDR2: DFQATT and SNEGSKA (reference sequence). CDR3 size: 13 residues. Trimming cost V 0 bases and J 6 bases, with 9 bases left between them. The CDR3 protein is CSARDRGSQPQHF. The CDR3, as DNA: TGCAGTGCTAGAGATAGGGGGAGTCAGCCCCAGCATTTT.

In its sample, this clonotype was seen many times. Here the CDR3 reads CASSLSRASGSVTDTQYF. CDR3 nucleotides: TGTGCCAGCAGTTTATCCCGGGCTAGCGGGAGTGTCACAGATACGCAGTATTTT. The gene calls are TRBV28 and TRBJ2-3; 10 nucleotides line up with TRBD2. With V trimmed by 1 base and J by 2 bases, 9 bases remained unmatched. The CDR3 has 18 amino acids. CDR1 is MDHEN and CDR2 is SYDVKM in the germline V gene.

This clonotype was detected ten times or more. The J gene is TRBJ2-7, the V gene TRBV7-8; a weak D match, TRBD1 (7 bases). V shed 6 bases and J shed 1 base, with 19 bases lying between them. The CDR3 is made up of 16 amino acids. Germline V gives CDR1 SGHVS, CDR2 FQNEAQ. CDR3 loop: CASRLSGGGGSYEQYF. CDR3 nucleotide sequence: TGTGCCAGCAGATTAAGTGGAGGGGGCGGTTCCTACGAGCAGTACTTC.

This clonotype occurred many times. One end of the junction is discordant with germline, which a read error may explain. V is TRBV5-1 and J is TRBJ1-5; D call uncertain. The CDR3 is 13 residues long. CDR1 and CDR2 from the germline V gene are SGHRS and YFSETQ. The CDR3 DNA follows: TGTGCCAGCAGCTTGGGTAGCAATCAGCCCCAGCATTTT. Its translation: CASSLGSNQPQHF.

The chain recombines TRBV12-5 with TRBJ2-3; 8 nucleotides match TRBD2. The germline CDR1 and CDR2 sequences are LGHNT and FRNRAP. The CDR3 is 12 amino acids. J gave up 6 bases and V 6 bases, and 2 bases lay outside the gene matches. CDR3 protein: CASGRGGDTQYF. CDR3 DNA sequence: TGTGCTAGTGGCCGGGGGGGGGATACGCAGTATTTT.

The sample holds a few counts of this clonotype. The rearrangement uses TRBV6-9 and TRBJ1-6; D might be TRBD1 (5 bases). V shed 3 bases and J shed 5 bases, with 17 bases lying between them. The V gene's germline CDR1 is MNHGY and CDR2 SVAAGI. The CDR3 runs 17 residues. CDR3 in amino acids: CASSYTAGRLDNSPLHF. CDR3 coding DNA: TGTGCCAGCAGTTACACTGCGGGACGCCTTGATAATTCACCCCTCCACTTT.